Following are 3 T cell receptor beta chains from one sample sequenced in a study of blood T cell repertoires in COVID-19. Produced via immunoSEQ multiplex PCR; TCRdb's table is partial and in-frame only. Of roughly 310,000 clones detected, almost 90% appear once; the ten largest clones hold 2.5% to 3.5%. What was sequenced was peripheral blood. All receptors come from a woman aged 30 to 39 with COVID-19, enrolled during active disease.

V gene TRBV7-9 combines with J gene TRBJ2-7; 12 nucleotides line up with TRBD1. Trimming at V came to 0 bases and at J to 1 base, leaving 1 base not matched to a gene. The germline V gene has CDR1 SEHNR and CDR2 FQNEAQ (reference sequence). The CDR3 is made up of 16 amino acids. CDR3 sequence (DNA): TGTGCCAGCAGCTTAGCGGGACAGGGGGCGTCCTACGAGCAGTACTTC. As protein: CASSLAGQGASYEQYF.

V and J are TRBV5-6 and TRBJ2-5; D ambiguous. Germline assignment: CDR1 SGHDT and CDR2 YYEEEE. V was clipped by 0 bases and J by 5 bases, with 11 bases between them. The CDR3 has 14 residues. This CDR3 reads CASSLGADRETQYF. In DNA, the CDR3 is TGTGCCAGCAGCTTGGGGGCTGATCGGGAGACCCAGTACTTC.

The DNA of the CDR3 is TGTGCCAGCAGGTTGACTGTTCTCACAGATACGCAGTATTTT. This sequence encodes CASRLTVLTDTQYF. The chain has TRBV7-2 and TRBJ2-3; unclear D gene. The CDR3 is 14 amino acids. Germline V gene data show CDR1 as SGHTA and CDR2 as FQGNSA. Trimming pared 6 bases from V and 2 bases from J, leaving 12 bases between.